This TCR beta chain is drawn from a study of T-cell memory formation after mild COVID-19. Germline CDR1 reads SGHRS; CDR2 reads YFSETQ. V dropped 0 bases and J dropped 7 bases, with 13 bases sitting between them. This CDR3 spans 14 amino acids. TCRdb redid the calling of the 5' RACE reads with MiXCR, one entry per CDR3 protein. This table holds 300,000 to 400,000 distinct CDR3 sequences, approximately 21% found once. This clonotype appeared a few times. The sequencing input was PBMCs or a T cell subset sorted from them (not recorded which). The clonotype was recovered from an adult woman who had mild COVID-19 (a few samples of this study predate the infection). Cell type and time point are not known. The V and J genes are TRBV5-1 and TRBJ1-1, with unresolved D. CDR3 region: CASSLGPTIGEAFF. CDR3 sequence (DNA): TGCGCCAGCAGCTTGGGGCCCACGATCGGTGAAGCTTTCTTT.